These 29 T cell receptor delta chains originate from one sample sequenced in a study of γδ T cells in repeated Plasmodium falciparum infection. Bulk repertoires came from Vgamma9/Vdelta2+ or Vdelta2-negative gammadelta T cells flow-sorted from PBMC. TCRdb re-processed the multiplex PCR reads via CATT. Among 45,000 to 70,000 delta-chain clones, around 1.7% were seen once, and the ten largest hold about 15%. The sample consisted of gamma-delta T cells from blood. The receptor set was obtained from a pool of human donors (malaria-infected and uninfected, not separated).

The table lists this clone with many counts. This sequence is one base from a far larger clone and is likely a read error. Other DNA sequences in the same sample also yield this CDR3. The CDR3 loop reads CASPRGLYWGKTDKLIF. Written as DNA, the CDR3 is TGTGCCTCCCCCCGCGGACTTTACTGGGGGAAGACCGATAAACTCATCTTT. The rearrangement joins TRDV3 to TRDJ1, with TRDD3 matching 9 bases. The CDR3 has 17 amino acids. Germline CDR1 reads TVYSNPD; CDR2 reads GDNSRS (reference sequence). Germline trimming cut 4 bases from V and 2 bases from J; bases unmatched to any gene: 17.

This clone came up a few times. The protein TCRdb lists belongs to a much larger clone and differs from this DNA's translation at residue 6, which points to a read error; the protein shown is made from the DNA. V usage is TRDV1 and J usage is TRDJ1; D is possibly TRDD3 (5 bases). The CDR3 extends over 18 amino acids. V was cut by 2 bases and J by 3 bases, with 22 bases left in between. Per the germline V gene, CDR1 is TSWWSYY and CDR2 is QGS. The CDR3: CALGECTTWGPIADKLIF. The CDR3 region has the DNA TGTGCTCTTGGGGAATGCACCACTTGGGGACCTATCGCCGATAAACTCATCTTT.

This clone has just a few counts. It differs at one base from a far larger clone, so likely a read error. Other DNA sequences of this sample code for an identical CDR3. The V segment is TRAV38-2/DV8, and no J call was made; the D call of TRDD3 is as the table states it, not checked on the DNA. Germline V lookup: CDR1 TSESDYY, CDR2 QEAYKQQN. This CDR3 is 24 amino acids long. In DNA, the CDR3 is TGTGCTTATAGAAGCCCGGAGGTTCCTATGCACTGGGGGATTGAGGGTGAGGACACCGATAAACTCATCTTC. It is translated as CAYRSPEVPMHWGIEGEDTDKLIF.

This clone was detected ten times or more. Distinct nucleotide sequences in the sample also encode this CDR3. V gene TRDV1 combines with J gene TRDJ1; 7 nucleotides agree with TRDD3. The V and J ends lost 0 bases and 3 bases, in that order; junction bases with no gene match: 28. The CDR3 totals 23 residues. Per germline, CDR1 TSWWSYY and CDR2 QGS. For the CDR3, the DNA is TGTGCTCTTGGGGAACTTTGTTCGAAGGATACGCGTATCCTGAGTTTGAGCCCCGATAAACTCATCTTT. It translates to CALGELCSKDTRILSLSPDKLIF.

In this sample, this clone turned up many times. The TCRdb protein comes from a much larger clone and disagrees with this DNA's translation at residue 3, likely due to a read error; the protein given here is derived from the DNA. In DNA form, the CDR3 reads TGTGCTCCTGGGGAGACTTCCTACCTCCCGCAAGAAGGTGGACTCATCTTT. The encoded protein is CAPGETSYLPQEGGLIF. V usage is TRDV1 and J usage is TRDJ1; TRDD2 matches 8 bases. This CDR3 is 17 amino acids long. CDR1 is TSWWSYY and CDR2 is QGS in the germline V gene.

This clone was counted a few times. The translation of this DNA and the TCRdb protein of a much larger clone differ at residue 16, probably owing to a read error; the protein shown here is translated from the DNA. V gene TRDV1 combines with J gene TRDJ1; TRDD3 matches at 13 bases. Germline-derived CDR1 and CDR2 are TSWWSYY and QGS. The CDR3 has 22 amino acids. The junction had 16 bases not matched to a gene; V was cut back by 0 bases and J by 0 bases. CDR3 sequence reads: CALGELRRYWGIRYPDTDKLIF. The CDR3 coding sequence is TGTGCTCTTGGGGAACTACGGCGATACTGGGGGATACGCTATCCTGACACCGATAAACTCATCTTT.

Concerning this clone: The protein TCRdb lists belongs to a much larger clone and differs from this DNA's translation at residue 12, which points to a read error; the protein shown is made from the DNA. This chain uses TRDV1 with TRDJ1; 8 bases are a match to TRDD3. The J gene is absent in TCRdb and was assigned here via DNA matching to germline. Per germline, CDR1 TSWWSYY and CDR2 QGS. V shed 3 bases, J shed 1 base, and the junction held 37 bases outside the gene matches. The CDR3 sequence is 26 residues long. The CDR3, as DNA: TGTGCTCTTGGGGATACTACTTCGGGGAGCCACTCCCTACGTTTTAAACTGGGGGTCTCCACCGATAAACTCATCTTT. It codes for CALGDTTSGSHSLRFKLGVSTDKLIF.

This clone was found many times. This sequence is one base from a far larger clone and is likely a read error. The sample contains more than one DNA sequence encoding this CDR3. The rearrangement links TRDV1 to TRDJ1, with D possibly being TRDD2 (6 bases). No J gene was available from TCRdb, and it was assigned here by a germline match of the DNA. CDR1 is TSWWSYY and CDR2 is QGS in the germline V gene. The CDR3 has 19 residues. The CDR3 region is CALGSSFPGHPAHTDKLIF. The DNA for the CDR3 is TGTGCCCTTGGATCTTCCTTCCCCGGTCATCCCGCCCACACCGATAAACTCATCTTT.

Turning to this clone: TCRdb shows a much larger clone's protein in place of this DNA's translation, and the two differ at residue 8, likely through a read error; the protein shown is translated from the DNA. This chain joins TRDV1 and TRDJ1; TRDD3 might be the D (5 bases). The CDR3 runs 18 residues. Germline V gene data show CDR1 as TSWWSYY and CDR2 as QGS. CDR3 in DNA: TGTGCTCTTGGGGAATGGGGACCGGATCCCGTGTACACCGATAAACTCACCTTT. This encodes CALGEWGPDPVYTDKLTF.

Ten or more counts support this clone. In nucleotides, the CDR3 is TGTGCTCTTGGGTTAGGGTACTGGGGGATAAAAACAGGGCAGGGCTATACCGATAAACTCATCTTT. This sequence encodes CALGLGYWGIKTGQGYTDKLIF. V and J are TRDV1 and TRDJ1, with TRDD3 matching over 11 bases. TCRdb does not report a J gene; here it was assigned by matching the DNA to germline references. J gave up 2 bases and V 5 bases, and 25 bases lay outside the gene matches. This CDR3 is 22 amino acids long. Germline CDR1 reads TSWWSYY; CDR2 reads QGS.

In the case of this clone: TCRdb records a much larger clone's protein for this DNA, with a difference at residue 8 that likely arises from a read error; the protein given is the translation of the DNA. This rearrangement joins TRDV3 to TRDJ1; 8 positions match TRDD3. The J gene was missing in TCRdb and was found by matching the end of the DNA to germline. V was pared by 2 bases and J by 3 bases, with 23 bases of the junction left unmatched. CDR1 and CDR2 from the germline V gene are TVYSNPD and GDNSRS (reference sequence). The CDR3 runs to 19 residues. CDR3 bases: TGTGCCTTTCGAAGGTCCCTTTGCTGGGGGACCCACCGATCCGATAAACTCATCTTT. This gives the protein CAFRRSLCWGTHRSDKLIF.

The table lists this clone with many counts. Other DNA sequences from this sample encode an identical CDR3 as well. The V and J genes are TRDV1 and TRDJ1, with 10 bases lining up with TRDD3. Germline V gene lookup returns CDR1 TSWWSYY and CDR2 QGS. Unmatched junction bases numbered 24, after V lost 2 bases and J lost 9 bases. CDR3 length: 20 residues. Here the CDR3 DNA reads TGTGCTCTTGGGGAATTACCTTCTTTCTCTCCGTACTGGGGGATCGGGGAACTCATCTTT. This encodes CALGELPSFSPYWGIGELIF.

To note about this clone: For this DNA, TCRdb reports the protein of a much larger clone, which diverges at residue 9, most likely from a read error; the protein presented here is translated directly from the DNA. The chain couples TRDV3 to TRDJ1; 12 bases agree with TRDD3. TCRdb records no J gene; here it was assigned by comparing the DNA to germline. CDR1 and CDR2 from the germline V gene are TVYSNPD and GDNSRS (reference sequence). The junction had 28 bases not matched to a gene; V was cut back by 4 bases and J by 4 bases. There are 21 residues in the CDR3. The CDR3 spells CASSATFRHWGIPPFLDKLIF. CDR3 sequence (DNA): TGTGCCTCTTCGGCTACCTTCAGGCACTGGGGGATACCGCCTTTCCTCGATAAACTCATCTTT. Combining the CDR3 with reference TRDV3 and TRDJ1 gives the whole variable domain CDKVTQSSPDQTVASGSEVVLLCTYDTVYSNPDLFWYRIRPDYSFQFVFYGDNSRSEGADFTQGRFSVKHILTQKAFHLVISPVRTEDSATYYCASSATFRHWGIPPFLDKLIFGKGTRVTVEP.

This clone has a handful of counts. TCRdb's entry gives the protein of a much larger clone, which mismatches this DNA's translation at residue 20, likely from a read error; the protein reported here is translated from the DNA. The CDR3 DNA reads TGTGCTCTTGGGGATGGTTATAGACAGGGATACGGTTTTTATTTGACCGATAAACTCACCTTT. Translation: CALGDGYRQGYGFYLTDKLTF. The chain is built from TRDV1 and TRDJ1, with TRDD3 identical over 8 bases. In germline, CDR1 is TSWWSYY, CDR2 QGS. The CDR3 contains 21 residues.

About this clone itself: The protein given by TCRdb reflects a much larger clone and differs at residue 11 from this DNA's translation, likely from a read error; the protein shown is the DNA's translation. The chain is built from TRDV1 and TRDJ1; D remains unclear. CDR1 is TSWWSYY and CDR2 is QGS in the germline V gene. CDR3 size: 14 residues. CDR3 loop: CALGELIGSDNLIF. The CDR3 DNA sequence: TGTGCTCTTGGGGAACTCATCGGGTCCGATAACCTCATCTTT.

For this clone: The protein TCRdb lists belongs to a much larger clone and differs from this DNA's translation at residue 11, which points to a read error; the protein shown is made from the DNA. The chain carries TRDV1 and TRDJ1; D is unclear. TCRdb offers no J gene call, so here the DNA was matched to germline to obtain one. CDR1 is TSWWSYY and CDR2 is QGS in the germline V gene. The CDR3 runs 29 residues. V dropped 0 bases and J dropped 3 bases, with 53 bases sitting between them. The CDR3 sequence: CALGELGPLEGGTETPSAPAVRYSDKLIF. The CDR3 nucleotides are TGTGCTCTTGGGGAACTAGGCCCCCTTGAGGGTGGAACCGAAACGCCCAGTGCCCCCGCCGTCCGATATTCCGATAAACTCATCTTT.

This clone showed up many times. A much larger clone lies one base from this, so it may be a read error. J is TRDJ1 and V is TRDV1, with 10 bases fitting TRDD3. The CDR3 runs to 22 residues. Trimming took 1 base from V and 0 from J; bases not matched to a gene: 20. Germline V gives CDR1 TSWWSYY, CDR2 QGS. The CDR3, as DNA: TGTGCTCTTGGGGAACCTTCCTACGGTCTACTGGGGGATGTTTGCTACACCGATAAACTCATCTTT. Translating gives CALGEPSYGLLGDVCYTDKLIF.

This clone was recorded at least ten times. A much larger clone lies one base from this, so it may be a read error. The sample has other DNA sequences that encode this CDR3 too. This chain joins TRDV1 and TRDJ3; TRDD2 might be the D (5 bases). Trimming removed 0 bases at V and 4 bases at J, with 31 bases between. The CDR3 totals 24 residues. Germline V gene sequence: CDR1 TSWWSYY, CDR2 QGS. The CDR3 nucleotides read TGTGCTCTTGGGGAACTAGGTTCCTCCAGATTACTGCAACCTTTCTTATGGGACACCCGACAGATGTTTTTC. This gives the protein CALGELGSSRLLQPFLWDTRQMFF.

This clone showed up just a few times. A far larger clone is just one base off, so this is likely a read error. This CDR3 is also generated by other DNA sequences in the sample. The V gene is TRDV2, but the J gene lacks a call; TRDD3, the D gene given by the table, was not confirmed from the DNA. The CDR3 totals 19 residues. Germline V gives CDR1 GEAIGNYY, CDR2 EKD. The CDR3 DNA sequence: TGTGCCTGTGATGGTGTGGTGGGATACGAACTGGGTCTCACCGATAAACTCATTTTT. Protein product: CACDGVVGYELGLTDKLIF.

This clone has just a few counts. This likely traces to a read error, being one base from a far larger clone. In the same sample, other DNA sequences code for this CDR3. The chain combines TRDV3 with TRDJ1, with TRDD3 matching 12 bases. No J gene was available from TCRdb, and it was assigned here by a germline match of the DNA. V lost 4 bases to trimming and J lost 5 bases; unmatched junction nucleotides: 23. The CDR3 consists of 19 residues. Germline loops: CDR1 TVYSNPD, CDR2 GDNSRS (reference sequence). CDR3 sequence reads: CASTAILRGSGGYGDKLIF. The CDR3 DNA is TGTGCCTCCACGGCCATTCTTCGCGGGTCTGGGGGATACGGTGATAAACTCATCTTT.

In its sample, this clone was seen many times. TCRdb has a much larger clone's protein, which differs at residue 10 from the translation of this DNA, likely because of a read error; what is shown is the protein translated from the DNA. The chain has TRDV1 and TRDJ1, with 7 bases identical to TRDD3. The germline V gene encodes CDR1 TSWWSYY and CDR2 QGS. V lost 3 bases to trimming and J lost 0 bases; unmatched junction nucleotides: 19. The CDR3 covers 20 residues. The CDR3 protein is CALGDPSWGRPRGYTDKLIF. CDR3 in DNA: TGTGCTCTTGGGGACCCAAGCTGGGGGCGACCCCGGGGGTACACCGATAAACTCATCTTT.

This clone has a count of ten or more. This may come from a read error, since a much larger clone is one base off. The identical CDR3 is also encoded by other nucleotide sequences in the sample. The V call is TRDV1, the J call TRDJ1, with TRDD3 identical over 7 bases. CDR1 and CDR2 from the germline V gene are TSWWSYY and QGS. The CDR3 length is 18 residues. In DNA form, the CDR3 reads TGTGCTCTTGGGGGGTACCCGGGGATATCCAATTATACCGATAAGCTCATCTTT. Translating it yields CALGGYPGISNYTDKLIF.

This clone was counted many times. This is likely an artifact of a read error, given a far larger clone one base away. In the same sample, other DNA sequences code for this CDR3. The chain combines TRDV2 with TRDJ1, with D uncertain. The CDR3 contains 19 residues. Germline CDR1 is GEAIGNYY and CDR2 is EKD. In DNA, the CDR3 is TGTGCCTGTGACCAGATCGGTACAGGGTGGGACTCGGACACCGATAAGCTCATCTTT. Amino acids: CACDQIGTGWDSDTDKLIF.

This clone has just a few counts. TCRdb pairs this DNA with a much larger clone's protein that differs at residue 15, likely a read error; the protein shown was translated from the DNA. The rearrangement joins TRDV1 to TRDJ1, with 7 nucleotides matching TRDD2. No J gene is reported in TCRdb; it was inferred here by comparing the DNA with germline. Unmatched junction bases numbered 28, after V lost 0 bases and J lost 0 bases. This CDR3 is 24 amino acids long. Germline loops: CDR1 TSWWSYY, CDR2 QGS. CDR3 nucleotides: TGTGCTCTTGGGGAACTCGGTTTCTTACTTCCTAGACGATTCCAGGGGCGAAACACCGATAAACTCATCTTT. It specifies CALGELGFLLPRRFQGRNTDKLIF.

A remark on this clone: TCRdb has a much larger clone's protein, which differs at residue 22 from the translation of this DNA, likely because of a read error; what is shown is the protein translated from the DNA. For the V gene the call is TRDV1; the J gene has no call; TRDD3 is the table's D call and was not checked against the DNA. The germline V gene has CDR1 TSWWSYY and CDR2 QGS. The CDR3 extends over 23 amino acids. CDR3 residues: CALGELFPSTLIIGGSGSDKLTF. CDR3 sequence (DNA): TGTGCTCTTGGGGAACTGTTTCCATCCACACTTATAATTGGGGGATCTGGATCCGATAAACTCACCTTT.

This clone turned up a few times. The protein TCRdb lists belongs to a much larger clone and differs from this DNA's translation at residue 19, which points to a read error; the protein shown is made from the DNA. The chain has TRDV1 and TRDJ1, with TRDD2 identical over 7 bases. TCRdb offers no J gene call, so here the DNA was matched to germline to obtain one. The trim removed 2 bases at V and 0 bases at J, leaving 39 bases unmatched. This CDR3 is built from 27 residues. In germline, CDR1 is TSWWSYY, CDR2 QGS. The CDR3 loop reads CALGEARGAGGFPTSILLAQYTDKLIF. The DNA for the CDR3 is TGTGCTCTTGGGGAAGCCCGGGGAGCCGGGGGCTTTCCTACTTCCATCCTCCTTGCTCAGTACACCGATAAACTCATCTTT.

As to this clone: For this DNA, TCRdb reports the protein of a much larger clone, which diverges at residue 3, most likely from a read error; the protein presented here is translated directly from the DNA. The V and J genes are TRDV1 and TRDJ1, with 8 bases identical to TRDD3. TCRdb lists no J gene, so it was determined here by aligning the DNA to germline. Germline V gives CDR1 TSWWSYY, CDR2 QGS. The CDR3 length is 20 residues. CDR3 DNA sequence: TGTGCTCCTGGGGAACTTGACTTTCTCTTAGGGGATACCAAATGGGGTAAACTCATCTTT. As protein: CAPGELDFLLGDTKWGKLIF.

A note on this clone: This DNA translates differently at residue 4 from the TCRdb protein, which is that of a much larger clone; a read error is likely, and the protein shown is the DNA's own translation. V is TRDV1 and J is TRDJ1; 8 bases map to TRDD3. This CDR3 is built from 21 residues. Germline CDR1 is TSWWSYY and CDR2 is QGS. The CDR3 DNA sequence: TGTGCTCTTAGGGACCCCCTTCCAACATTACTGGGGGTTTTACTCACCGATAAACTCATCTTT. Encoded protein: CALRDPLPTLLGVLLTDKLIF.

This clone was detected ten times or more. The TCRdb protein, from a much larger clone, departs from this DNA's translation at residue 11, likely by read error; the protein shown derives from the DNA. This chain uses TRDV1 with TRDJ1, with TRDD3 identical over 8 bases. Germline V gene sequence: CDR1 TSWWSYY, CDR2 QGS. Losses at the gene ends were 4 bases for V and 0 bases for J; bases not matched to a gene: 10. The CDR3 runs 17 residues. The CDR3 DNA follows: TGTGCTCTTGGGGGCGGATGGGGGATCCAACACACCGATAAACTCATCTTT. This sequence encodes CALGGGWGIQHTDKLIF.